This T cell receptor (beta chain) is from a study of OX40 agonist ivuxolimab in advanced cancers. Clones were sequenced by immunoSEQ multiplex PCR, and TCRdb holds only the in-frame ones, with some missing. The sample holds some 35,000 clones, 87% seen once. The receptor's source is an adult with an advanced solid tumor such as melanoma, head and neck, liver or kidney cancer. The source was CD4+ or CD8+ T cells sorted from blood, collected in a trial of the OX40 agonist ivuxolimab.

The CDR3 reads CASSLPGTGGKKLFF. In DNA, the CDR3 is TGTGCCAGTAGCCTTCCCGGGACAGGGGGCAAAAAACTGTTTTTT. This sequence joins TRBV19 and TRBJ1-4; 12 bases fit TRBD1. The CDR3 runs 15 residues. Trimming took 6 bases from V and 9 from J; bases not matched to a gene: 8. In germline, CDR1 is LNHDA, CDR2 SQIVND (reference sequence).